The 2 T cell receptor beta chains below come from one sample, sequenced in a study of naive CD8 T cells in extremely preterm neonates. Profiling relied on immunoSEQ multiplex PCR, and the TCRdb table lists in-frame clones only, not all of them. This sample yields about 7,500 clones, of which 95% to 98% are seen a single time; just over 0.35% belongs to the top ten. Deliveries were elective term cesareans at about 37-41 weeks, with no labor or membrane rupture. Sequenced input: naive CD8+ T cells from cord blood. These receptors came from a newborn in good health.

This CDR3 reads CASSDWQGADSPLHF. CDR3 DNA sequence: TGTGCCAGCAGTGATTGGCAGGGGGCTGATTCACCCCTCCACTTT. This chain links TRBV6-1 with TRBJ1-6; 8 bases align to TRBD1. There are 15 residues in the CDR3. CDR1 is MNHNS, CDR2 SASEGT, per germline. The ends lost 3 bases at V and 8 bases at J; junction bases unmatched: 6.

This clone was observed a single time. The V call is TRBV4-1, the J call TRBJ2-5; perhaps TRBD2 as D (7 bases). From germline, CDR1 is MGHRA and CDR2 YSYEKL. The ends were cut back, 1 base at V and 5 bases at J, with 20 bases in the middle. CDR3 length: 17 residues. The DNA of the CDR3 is TGCGCCAGCAGCCAAGTGTTGGGGGGGCCGGGAGTTGAGACCCAGTACTTC. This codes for CASSQVLGGPGVETQYF.